The rows below give T cell receptor beta chains drawn from one sample of a study of identical twins. Each CDR3 protein gets one entry after TCRdb re-called the 5' RACE reads with MiXCR. Of roughly 470,000 distinct CDR3 sequences listed, more than 13% are singletons. These data are also associated with another study on yellow fever vaccine responses in identical twins.

The sequenced material came from CD4+ T cells sorted from blood. These receptors were taken from a woman aged 18-29 years in good health. The CDR3 runs from the conserved cysteine through the conserved F or W. Fields, in order: clone size, V gene, D gene, J gene, CDR3 protein, CDR3 DNA. A D gene is named only where the DNA matches it firmly. Size is omitted from some rows. Given values are once, few, many or a class for expanded clones.

many	TRBV5-1	.	TRBJ2-7	CASSLWTDSYEQYF	TGCGCCAGCAGCTTATGGACCGATTCCTACGAGCAGTACTTC
.	TRBV11-2	.	TRBJ2-7	CASSSAGTLSYEQYF	TGTGCCAGCAGCTCAGCGGGTACCCTCTCCTACGAGCAGTACTTC
few	TRBV21-1	.	TRBJ2-5	CASSKAVRSGGVQETQYF	TGTGCCAGCAGCAAAGCGGTGAGGAGCGGGGGGGTCCAAGAGACCCAGTACTTC
few	TRBV6-2/TRBV6-3	TRBD1	TRBJ2-7	CASSGRTGAEQYF	TGTGCCAGCAGTGGTAGGACAGGAGCCGAGCAGTACTTC
many	TRBV7-9	.	TRBJ2-3	CASSLVSGLTDTQYF	TGTGCCAGCAGCTTAGTATCGGGTCTCACAGATACGCAGTATTTT
few	TRBV28	TRBD2	TRBJ2-3	CASSLVSAGGSYDTQYF	TGTGCCAGCAGTTTAGTTTCGGCGGGAGGGTCGTACGATACGCAGTATTTT
.	TRBV7-3	TRBD1	TRBJ2-5	CASSRTGRQTQYF	TGTGCCAGCAGCCGGACAGGGAGGCAGACCCAGTACTTC
many	TRBV12-5	TRBD2	TRBJ2-1	CASGSSGRGGEQFF	TGTGCTAGTGGTTCAAGCGGGAGGGGAGGTGAGCAGTTCTTC
many	TRBV20-1	.	TRBJ2-5	CSASLGSGGETQYF	TGCAGTGCTAGCCTCGGCTCCGGAGGGGAGACCCAGTACTTC
few	TRBV11-3	TRBD1	TRBJ2-1	CASSLGGQGGNNEQFF	TGTGCCAGCAGCTTAGGTGGACAGGGAGGTAACAATGAGCAGTTCTTC
.	TRBV7-2	.	TRBJ2-5	CASSPQWGQETQYF	TGTGCCAGCAGCCCCCAGTGGGGGCAAGAGACCCAGTACTTC
few	TRBV7-2	.	TRBJ2-7	CASSLPNSGEQYF	TGTGCCAGCAGCTTACCTAATTCGGGGGAGCAGTACTTC
.	TRBV9	.	TRBJ2-3	CASSAMGRSTDTQYF	TGTGCCAGCAGCGCAATGGGACGGAGCACAGATACGCAGTATTTT
.	TRBV20-1	TRBD1	TRBJ2-7	CSAAPGTGKYEQYF	TGCAGTGCTGCCCCCGGGACAGGGAAATACGAGCAGTACTTC
.	TRBV19	TRBD1	TRBJ1-5	CASSSGTGGGQPQHF	TGTGCCAGTAGTTCCGGGACAGGGGGAGGGCAGCCCCAGCATTTT
.	TRBV25-1	.	TRBJ1-4	CASSDISGLDNEKLFF	TGTGCCAGCAGTGATATTTCGGGGCTGGATAATGAAAAACTGTTTTTT